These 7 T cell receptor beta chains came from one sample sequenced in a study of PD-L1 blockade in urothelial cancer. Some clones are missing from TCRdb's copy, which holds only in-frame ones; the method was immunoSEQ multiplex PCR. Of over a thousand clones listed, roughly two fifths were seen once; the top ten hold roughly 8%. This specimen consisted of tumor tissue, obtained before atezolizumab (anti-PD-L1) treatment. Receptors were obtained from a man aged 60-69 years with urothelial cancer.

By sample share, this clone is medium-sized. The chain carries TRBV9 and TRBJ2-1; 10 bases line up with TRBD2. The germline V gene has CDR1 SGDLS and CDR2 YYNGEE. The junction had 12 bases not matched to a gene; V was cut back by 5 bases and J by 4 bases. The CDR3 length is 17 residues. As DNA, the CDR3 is TGTGCCAGCAGTGAAGGCCCGGCTAGCGGGGGATACAATGAGCAGTTCTTC. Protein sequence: CASSEGPASGGYNEQFF.

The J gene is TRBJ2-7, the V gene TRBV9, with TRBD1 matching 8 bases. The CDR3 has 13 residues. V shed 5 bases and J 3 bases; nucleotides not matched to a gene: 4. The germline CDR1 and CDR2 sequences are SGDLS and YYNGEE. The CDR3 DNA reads TGTGCCAGCAGTCCCGGGACAGGCTACGAGCAGTACTTC. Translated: CASSPGTGYEQYF.

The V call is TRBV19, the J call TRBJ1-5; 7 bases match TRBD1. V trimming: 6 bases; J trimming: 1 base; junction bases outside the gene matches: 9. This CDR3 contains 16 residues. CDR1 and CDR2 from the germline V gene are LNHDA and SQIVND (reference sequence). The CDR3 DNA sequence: TGTGCCAGTAGAAAAGAGACAGGGATAAGCAATCAGCCCCAGCATTTT. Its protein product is CASRKETGISNQPQHF.

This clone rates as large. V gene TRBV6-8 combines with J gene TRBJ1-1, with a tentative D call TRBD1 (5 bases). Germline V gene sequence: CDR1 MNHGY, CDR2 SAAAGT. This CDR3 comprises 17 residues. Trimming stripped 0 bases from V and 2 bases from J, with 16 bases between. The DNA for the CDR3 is TGTGCCAGCAGTTACTCTTCAGATCGGGGGATAAACACTGAAGCTTTCTTT. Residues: CASSYSSDRGINTEAFF.

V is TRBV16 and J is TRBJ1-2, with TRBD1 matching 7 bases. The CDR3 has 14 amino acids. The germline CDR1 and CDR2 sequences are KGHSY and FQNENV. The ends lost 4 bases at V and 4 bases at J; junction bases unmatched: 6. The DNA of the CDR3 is TGTGCCAGCAGCCTAGGGACAGCCGGCTATGGCTACACCTTC. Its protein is CASSLGTAGYGYTF.

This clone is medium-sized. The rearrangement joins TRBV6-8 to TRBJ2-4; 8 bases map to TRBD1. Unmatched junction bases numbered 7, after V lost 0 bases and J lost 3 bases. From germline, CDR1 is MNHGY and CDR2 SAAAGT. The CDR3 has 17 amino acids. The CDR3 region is CASSYSSGGADKNIQYF. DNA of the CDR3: TGTGCCAGCAGTTACTCGTCAGGGGGCGCCGACAAAAACATTCAGTACTTC.

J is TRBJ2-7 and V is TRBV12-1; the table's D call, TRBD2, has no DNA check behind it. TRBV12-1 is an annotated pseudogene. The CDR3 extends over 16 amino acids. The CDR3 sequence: CASSFGTSGRPLEQYF. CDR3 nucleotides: TGTGCCAGCAGCTTTGGGACTAGCGGGAGACCCCTCGAGCAGTACTTC.